The clone carrying this T cell receptor beta chain was seen more than once but under ten times. Its antigen is unknown. The sample belongs to a study of a mutant IDH1 vaccine in newly diagnosed glioma. The CDR3 consists of 17 residues. V lost 1 base, J lost 0 bases, and 4 bases stayed unmatched. Per the germline V gene, CDR1 is LGHNA and CDR2 is YNFKEQ. Time point described: week 11, during vaccination. Doses comprised 300 ug of mutant IDH1 20-mer peptide each, plus topical imiquimod. Libraries were prepared by immunoSEQ multiplex PCR; TCRdb keeps only in-frame clonotypes and omits some of them. The table has around 130,000 clones, about four fifths seen once.

This receptor was identified in a man in his forties or fifties with glioma. The starting material was PBMCs, obtained from a glioma patient whose treatment included an IDH1 peptide vaccine. The chain couples TRBV4-2 to TRBJ2-1; TRBD2 aligns across 9 bases. CDR3 sequence: CASSQAAGGDSYNEQFF. The DNA for the CDR3 is TGTGCCAGCAGCCAAGCTGCGGGGGGGGACTCCTACAATGAGCAGTTCTTC.